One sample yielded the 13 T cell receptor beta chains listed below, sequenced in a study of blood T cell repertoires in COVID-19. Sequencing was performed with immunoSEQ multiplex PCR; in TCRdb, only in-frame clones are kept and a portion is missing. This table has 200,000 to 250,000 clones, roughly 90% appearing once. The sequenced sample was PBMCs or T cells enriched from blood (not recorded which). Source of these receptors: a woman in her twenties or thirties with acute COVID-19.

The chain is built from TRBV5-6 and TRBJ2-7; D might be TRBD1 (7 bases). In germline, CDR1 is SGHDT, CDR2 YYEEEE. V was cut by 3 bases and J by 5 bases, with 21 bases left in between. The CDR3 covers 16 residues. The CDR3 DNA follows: TGTGCCAGCAGCTCCGGAGGAGGGGGCGTCTTAAACGAGCAGTACTTC. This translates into CASSSGGGGVLNEQYF. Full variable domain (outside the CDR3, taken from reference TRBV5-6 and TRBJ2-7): DAGVTQSPTHLIKTRGQQVTLRCSPKSGHDTVSWYQQALGQGPQFIFQYYEEEERQRGNFPDRFSGHQFPNYSSELNVNALLLGDSALYLCASSSGGGGVLNEQYFGPGTRLTVT.

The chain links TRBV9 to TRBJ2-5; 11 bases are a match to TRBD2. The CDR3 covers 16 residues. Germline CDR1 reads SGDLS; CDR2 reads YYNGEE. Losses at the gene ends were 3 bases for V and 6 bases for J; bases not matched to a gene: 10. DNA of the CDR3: TGTGCCAGCAGCGCTGGTAGCGGGGGGGCCCTTCAGACCCAGTACTTC. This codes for CASSAGSGGALQTQYF.

CDR3 DNA sequence: TGTGCCAGTAGTATAATCGGGCAGGGACTAAGTTTTCAGCCCCAGCATTTT. This translates into CASSIIGQGLSFQPQHF. The V call is TRBV19, the J call TRBJ1-5; tentative D call: TRBD1 (5 bases). V was trimmed by 2 bases and J by 6 bases, leaving 20 bases between them. Germline V lookup: CDR1 LNHDA, CDR2 SQIVND (reference sequence). The CDR3 covers 17 residues.

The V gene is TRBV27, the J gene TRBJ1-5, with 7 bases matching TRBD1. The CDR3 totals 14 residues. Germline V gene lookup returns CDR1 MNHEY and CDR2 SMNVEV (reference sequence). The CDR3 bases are TGTGCATCCCAACCGGGACAGCGGGATCAGCCCCAGCATTTT. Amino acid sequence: CASQPGQRDQPQHF.

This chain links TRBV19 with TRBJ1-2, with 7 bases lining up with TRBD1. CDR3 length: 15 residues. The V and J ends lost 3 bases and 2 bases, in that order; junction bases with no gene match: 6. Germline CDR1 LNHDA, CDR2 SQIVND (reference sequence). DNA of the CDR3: TGTGCCAGTAGTATTACGGCAGGGGGAAACTATGGCTACACCTTC. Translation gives CASSITAGGNYGYTF.

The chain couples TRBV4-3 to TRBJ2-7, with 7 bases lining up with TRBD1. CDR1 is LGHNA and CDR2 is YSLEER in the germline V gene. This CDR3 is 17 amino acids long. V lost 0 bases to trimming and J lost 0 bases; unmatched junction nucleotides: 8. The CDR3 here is CASSQELFRDSSYEQYF. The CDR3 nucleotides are TGCGCCAGCAGCCAAGAACTCTTTCGGGACAGCTCCTACGAGCAGTACTTC.

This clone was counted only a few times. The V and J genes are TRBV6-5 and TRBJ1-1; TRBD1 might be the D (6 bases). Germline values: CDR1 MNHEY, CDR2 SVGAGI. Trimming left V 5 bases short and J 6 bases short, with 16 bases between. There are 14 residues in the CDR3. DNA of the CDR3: TGTGCCAGCAGTACCACAGGGCCCGCGCCTGAAGCTTTCTTT. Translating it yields CASSTTGPAPEAFF.

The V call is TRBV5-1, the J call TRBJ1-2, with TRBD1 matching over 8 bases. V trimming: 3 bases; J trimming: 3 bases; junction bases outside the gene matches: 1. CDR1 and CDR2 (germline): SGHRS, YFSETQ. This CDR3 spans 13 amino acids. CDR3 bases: TGCGCCAGCAGCTCGGGACAGGACTATGGCTACACCTTC. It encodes CASSSGQDYGYTF. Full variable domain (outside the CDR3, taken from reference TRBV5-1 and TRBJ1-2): KAGVTQTPRYLIKTRGQQVTLSCSPISGHRSVSWYQQTPGQGLQFLFEYFSETQRNKGNFPGRFSGRQFSNSRSEMNVSTLELGDSALYLCASSSGQDYGYTFGSGTRLTVV.

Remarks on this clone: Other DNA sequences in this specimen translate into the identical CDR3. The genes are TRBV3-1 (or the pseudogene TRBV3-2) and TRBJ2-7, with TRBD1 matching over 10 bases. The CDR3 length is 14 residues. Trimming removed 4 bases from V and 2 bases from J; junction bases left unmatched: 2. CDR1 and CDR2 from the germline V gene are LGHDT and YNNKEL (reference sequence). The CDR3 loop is CASSLGQGAYEQYF. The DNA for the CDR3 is TGTGCCAGCAGCCTCGGACAGGGGGCCTACGAGCAGTACTTC.

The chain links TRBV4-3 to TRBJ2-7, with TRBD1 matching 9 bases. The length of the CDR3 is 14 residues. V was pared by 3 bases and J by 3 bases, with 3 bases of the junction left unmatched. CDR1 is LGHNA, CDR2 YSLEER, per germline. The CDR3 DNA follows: TGCGCCAGCAGCCACGGGACAGGGAACTACGAGCAGTACTTC. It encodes CASSHGTGNYEQYF.

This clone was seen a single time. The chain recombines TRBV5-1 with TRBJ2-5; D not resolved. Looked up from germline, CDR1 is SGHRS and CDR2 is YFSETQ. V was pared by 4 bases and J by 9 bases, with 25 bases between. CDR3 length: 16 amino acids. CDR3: CASSPLFAAEGSPQYF. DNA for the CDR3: TGCGCCAGCAGCCCCCTTTTTGCGGCAGAAGGTAGTCCCCAGTACTTC.

The CDR3 is CASSPTVGTSGREQYF. Written as DNA, the CDR3 is TGTGCCAGCAGTCCTACCGTGGGGACTAGCGGGAGAGAGCAGTACTTC. This chain joins TRBV27 and TRBJ2-7; TRBD2 agrees at 14 bases. Looked up from germline, CDR1 is MNHEY and CDR2 is SMNVEV (reference sequence). The CDR3 extends over 16 amino acids. V lost 5 bases to trimming and J lost 7 bases; unmatched junction nucleotides: 10.

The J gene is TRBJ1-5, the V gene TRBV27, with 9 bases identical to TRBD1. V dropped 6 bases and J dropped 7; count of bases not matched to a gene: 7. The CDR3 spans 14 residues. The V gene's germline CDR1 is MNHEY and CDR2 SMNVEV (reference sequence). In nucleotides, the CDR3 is TGTGCCAGCAGCCGGGACAGGGCGTCACAGCCCCAGCATTTT. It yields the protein CASSRDRASQPQHF.